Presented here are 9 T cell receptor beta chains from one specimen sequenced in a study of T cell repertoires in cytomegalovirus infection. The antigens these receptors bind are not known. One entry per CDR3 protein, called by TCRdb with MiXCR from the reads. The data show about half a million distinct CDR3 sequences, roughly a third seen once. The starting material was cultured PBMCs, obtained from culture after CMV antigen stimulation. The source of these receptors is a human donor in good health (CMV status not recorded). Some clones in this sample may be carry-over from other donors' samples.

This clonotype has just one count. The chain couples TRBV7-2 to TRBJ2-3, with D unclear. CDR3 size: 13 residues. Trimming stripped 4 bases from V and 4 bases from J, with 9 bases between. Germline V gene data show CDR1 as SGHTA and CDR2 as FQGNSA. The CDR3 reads CASSYGSADTQYF. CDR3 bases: TGTGCCAGCAGCTACGGCTCCGCAGATACGCAGTATTTT.

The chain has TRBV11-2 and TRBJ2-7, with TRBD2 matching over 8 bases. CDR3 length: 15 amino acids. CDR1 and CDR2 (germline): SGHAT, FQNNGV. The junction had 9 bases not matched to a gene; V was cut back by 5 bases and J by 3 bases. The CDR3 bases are TGTGCCAGCAGCCTAGGCCCTAGCGGGTACTACGAGCAGTACTTC. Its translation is CASSLGPSGYYEQYF.

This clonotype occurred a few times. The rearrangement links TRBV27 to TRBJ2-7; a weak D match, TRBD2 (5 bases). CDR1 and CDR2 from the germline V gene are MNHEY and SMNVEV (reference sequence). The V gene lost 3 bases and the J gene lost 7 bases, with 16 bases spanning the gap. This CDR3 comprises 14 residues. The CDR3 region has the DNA TGTGCCAGCAGTTTTCTTCAGAGCGGTCGTGAGCAGTACTTC. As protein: CASSFLQSGREQYF.

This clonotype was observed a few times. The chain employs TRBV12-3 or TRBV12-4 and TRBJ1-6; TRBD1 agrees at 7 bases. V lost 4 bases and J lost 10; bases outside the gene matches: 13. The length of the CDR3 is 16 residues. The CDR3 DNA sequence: TGTGCCAGCAGTTCCGGGGACAGCTCCCTTGGGTCACCCCTCCACTTT. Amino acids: CASSSGDSSLGSPLHF.

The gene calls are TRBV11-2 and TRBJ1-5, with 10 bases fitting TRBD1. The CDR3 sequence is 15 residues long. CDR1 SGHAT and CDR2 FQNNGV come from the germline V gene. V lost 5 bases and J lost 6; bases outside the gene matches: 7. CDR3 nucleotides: TGTGCCAGCAGCATAAGACAGGGGGCAGGTCAGCCCCAGCATTTT. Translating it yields CASSIRQGAGQPQHF.

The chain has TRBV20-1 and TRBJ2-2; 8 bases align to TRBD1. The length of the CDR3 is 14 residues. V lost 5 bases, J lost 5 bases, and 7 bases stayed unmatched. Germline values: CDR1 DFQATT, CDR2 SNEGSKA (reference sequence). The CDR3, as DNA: TGCAGTGCTCCGACAGGGGTCCGGACCGGGGAGCTGTTTTTT. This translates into CSAPTGVRTGELFF.

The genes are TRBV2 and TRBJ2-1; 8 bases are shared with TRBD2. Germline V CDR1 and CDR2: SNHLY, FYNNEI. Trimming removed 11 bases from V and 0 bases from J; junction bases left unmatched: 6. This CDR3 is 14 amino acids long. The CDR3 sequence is CAVQRESSYNEQFF. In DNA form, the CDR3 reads TGTGCCGTACAGCGGGAGAGCTCCTACAATGAGCAGTTCTTC.

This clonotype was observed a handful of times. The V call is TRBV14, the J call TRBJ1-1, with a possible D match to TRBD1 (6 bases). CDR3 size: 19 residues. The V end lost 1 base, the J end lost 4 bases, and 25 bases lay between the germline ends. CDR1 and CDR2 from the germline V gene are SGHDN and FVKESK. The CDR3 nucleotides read TGTGCCAGCAGCCAAGTTCCTTTTTTATCAGGGGTGGGCGGCACTGAAGCTTTCTTT. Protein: CASSQVPFLSGVGGTEAFF.

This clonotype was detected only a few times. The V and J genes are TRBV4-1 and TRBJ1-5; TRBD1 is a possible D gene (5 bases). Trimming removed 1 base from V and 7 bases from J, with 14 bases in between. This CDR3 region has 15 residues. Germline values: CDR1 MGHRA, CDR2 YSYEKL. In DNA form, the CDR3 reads TGCGCCAGCAGCCAAGTTGGGGGACGGGGACAGCCCCAGCATTTT. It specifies CASSQVGGRGQPQHF.